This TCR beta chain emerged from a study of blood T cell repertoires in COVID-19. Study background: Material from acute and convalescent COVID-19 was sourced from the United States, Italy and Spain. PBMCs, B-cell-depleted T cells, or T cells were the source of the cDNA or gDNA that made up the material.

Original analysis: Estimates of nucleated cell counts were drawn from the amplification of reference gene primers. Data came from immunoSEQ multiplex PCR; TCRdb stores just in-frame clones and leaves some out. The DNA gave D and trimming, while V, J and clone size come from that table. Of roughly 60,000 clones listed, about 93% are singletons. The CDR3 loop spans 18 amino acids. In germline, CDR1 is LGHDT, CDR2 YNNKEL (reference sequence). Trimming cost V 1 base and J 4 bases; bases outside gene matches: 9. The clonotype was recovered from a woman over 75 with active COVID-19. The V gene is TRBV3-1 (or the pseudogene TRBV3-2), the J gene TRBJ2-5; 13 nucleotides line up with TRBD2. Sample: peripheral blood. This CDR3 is CASSQARGLAGVTETQYF. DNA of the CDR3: TGTGCCAGCAGCCAAGCGAGAGGACTAGCGGGAGTAACAGAGACCCAGTACTTC.